This T cell receptor beta chain was recorded in a study of blood T cell repertoires in COVID-19. Sequencing used immunoSEQ multiplex PCR; TCRdb keeps in-frame clones, though not all of them. The sample has 250,000 to 300,000 clones, around 90% seen once. V was shortened by 9 bases and J by 2 bases, with 19 bases between the two germline ends. The CDR3 is 15 amino acids. Looked up from germline, CDR1 is ENHRY and CDR2 is SYGVKD. Sequencing was performed on peripheral blood. This receptor was identified in a man in his fifties with acute or convalescent COVID-19. V and J are TRBV10-3 and TRBJ1-1; D possibly corresponds to TRBD1 (6 bases). This CDR3 reads CAIRGEGGPNTEAFF. Here the CDR3 DNA reads TGTGCCATTAGGGGGGAGGGCGGTCCAAACACTGAAGCTTTCTTT.